This TCR beta chain was sequenced during a study of neoadjuvant nivolumab and ipilimumab in lung cancer. Study context: The combination arm added day-1 ipilimumab 1 mg/kg to nivolumab 3 mg/kg on days 1, 15, 29.

A word on this clone: Its antigen is unknown.

Study-level findings and limits: Only two of four nivolumab-treated tumors gained richness and clonality by surgery.

Assay used: immunoSEQ multiplex PCR; TCRdb lists only in-frame clones, some missing. Among approximately 5,000 clones listed, around 80% were seen once. The CDR3 is 11 residues long. V lost 5 bases and J lost 14, with 13 bases in between. The germline gives CDR1 SQVTM, CDR2 ANQGSEA. The sample here was normal lung tissue adjacent to the tumor, taken after neoadjuvant nivolumab, alone or with ipilimumab, at or shortly before surgery. The V call is TRBV29-1, the J call TRBJ1-6; unclear D gene. The origin of this receptor is an adult with non-small cell lung cancer. Some clones in this sample may be carry-over from other donors' samples. The CDR3: CSVLDRRALHF. The CDR3, as DNA: TGCAGCGTTTTAGATAGGCGAGCCCTCCACTTT. Complete variable domain (other parts from reference TRBV29-1 and TRBJ1-6): SAVISQKPSRDICQRGTSLTIQCQVDSQVTMMFWYRQQPGQSLTLIATANQGSEATYESGFVIDKFPISRPNLTFSTLTVSNMSPEDSSIYLCSVLDRRALHFGNGTRLTVT.